This T cell receptor (beta chain) was profiled in a study of T-cell memory formation after mild COVID-19. TCRdb reprocessed the 5' RACE reads via MiXCR and lists one record per CDR3 protein. The sample has 110,000 to 150,000 distinct CDR3 sequences, 11% to 15% seen once. Study-level points and caveats: Clonal second-wave expansions that peaked on day 37 had unconfirmed SARS-CoV-2 specificity. A subset of responding clones appeared in pre-infection memory, suggesting cross-reactive memory joined.

Comment on this clonotype: Its target is not known.

V lost 2 bases and J lost 6, with 20 bases in between. Germline CDR1 is SQVTM and CDR2 is ANQGSEA. The CDR3 extends over 15 amino acids. The chain carries TRBV29-1 and TRBJ2-7, with D possibly TRBD2 on 7 matching bases. Sequencing was done on a sample of PBMCs or a T cell subset sorted from them (not recorded which). This TCR derives from an adult woman who had mild COVID-19 (a few samples of this study predate the infection). Cell type and time point are not known. The CDR3 protein is CSVESEGGAGSEQYF. In DNA, the CDR3 is TGCAGCGTTGAAAGCGAAGGGGGGGCCGGCAGCGAGCAGTACTTC.